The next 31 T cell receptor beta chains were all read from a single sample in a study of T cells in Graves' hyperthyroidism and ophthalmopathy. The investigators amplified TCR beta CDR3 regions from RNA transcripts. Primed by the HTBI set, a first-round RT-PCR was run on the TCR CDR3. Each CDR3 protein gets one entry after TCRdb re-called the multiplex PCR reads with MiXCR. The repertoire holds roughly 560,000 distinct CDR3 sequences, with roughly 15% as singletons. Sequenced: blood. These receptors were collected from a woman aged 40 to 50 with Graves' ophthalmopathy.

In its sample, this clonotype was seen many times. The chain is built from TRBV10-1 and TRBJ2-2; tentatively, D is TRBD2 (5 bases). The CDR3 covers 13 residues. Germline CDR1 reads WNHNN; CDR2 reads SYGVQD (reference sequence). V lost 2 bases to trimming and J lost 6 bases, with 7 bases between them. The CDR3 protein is CASSEGSAGELFF. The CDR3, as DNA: TGCGCCAGCAGTGAGGGGAGCGCCGGGGAGCTGTTTTTT.

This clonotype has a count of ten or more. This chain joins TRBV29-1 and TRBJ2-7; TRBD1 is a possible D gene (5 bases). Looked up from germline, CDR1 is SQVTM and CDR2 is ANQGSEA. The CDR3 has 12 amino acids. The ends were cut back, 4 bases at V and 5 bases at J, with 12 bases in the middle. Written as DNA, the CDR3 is TGCAGCGTTGGGACACGTGCTGACGAGCAGTACTTC. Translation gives CSVGTRADEQYF.

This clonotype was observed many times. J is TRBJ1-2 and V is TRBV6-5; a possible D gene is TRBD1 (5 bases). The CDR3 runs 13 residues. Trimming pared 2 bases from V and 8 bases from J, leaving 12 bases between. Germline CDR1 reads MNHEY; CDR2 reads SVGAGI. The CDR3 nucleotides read TGTGCCAGCAGTTACGGCAGGGTCGGAGGCTACACCTTC. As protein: CASSYGRVGGYTF.

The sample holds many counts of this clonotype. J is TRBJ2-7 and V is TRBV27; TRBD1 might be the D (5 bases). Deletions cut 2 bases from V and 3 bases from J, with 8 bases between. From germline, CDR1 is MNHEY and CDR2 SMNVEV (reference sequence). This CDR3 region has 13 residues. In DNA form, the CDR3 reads TGTGCCAGCAGTTTAGGACACCACTACGAGCAGTACTTC. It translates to CASSLGHHYEQYF.

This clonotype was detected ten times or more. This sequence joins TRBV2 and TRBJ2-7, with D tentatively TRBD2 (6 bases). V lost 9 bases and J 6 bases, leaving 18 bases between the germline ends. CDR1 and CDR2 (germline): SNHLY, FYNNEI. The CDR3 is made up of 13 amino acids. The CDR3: CASSEVGGLEQYF. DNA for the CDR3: TGTGCCAGTTCAGAGGTGGGAGGTCTCGAGCAGTACTTC.

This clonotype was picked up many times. The chain's CDR3 is CASSYSHPDRGYTF. The CDR3 coding sequence is TGTGCCAGCAGTTACTCGCACCCCGATCGGGGCTACACCTTC. The chain couples TRBV6-5 to TRBJ1-2; no reliable D call. The germline V and J ends were trimmed by 0 bases and 8 bases, with 13 bases remaining between them. CDR1 is MNHEY and CDR2 is SVGAGI in the germline V gene. The CDR3 has 14 amino acids.

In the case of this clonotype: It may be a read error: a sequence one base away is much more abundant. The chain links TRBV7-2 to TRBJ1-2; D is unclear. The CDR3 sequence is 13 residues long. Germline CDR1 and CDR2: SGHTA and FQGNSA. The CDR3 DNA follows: TGTGCCAGCAGCTCGTTTACGGTCTATAGCTACACCTTC. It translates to CASSSFTVYSYTF.

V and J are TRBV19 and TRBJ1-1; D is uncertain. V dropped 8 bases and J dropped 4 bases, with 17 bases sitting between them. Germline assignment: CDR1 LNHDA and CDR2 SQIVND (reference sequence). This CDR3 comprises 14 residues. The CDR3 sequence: CASPRTRRSTEAFF. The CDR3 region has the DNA TGTGCCAGTCCCCGGACCAGACGTAGCACTGAAGCTTTCTTT. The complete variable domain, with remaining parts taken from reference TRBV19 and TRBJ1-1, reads DGGITQSPKYLFRKEGQNVTLSCEQNLNHDAMYWYRQDPGQGLRLIYYSQIVNDFQKGDIAEGYSVSREKKESFPLTVTSAQKNPTAFYLCASPRTRRSTEAFFGQGTRLTVV.

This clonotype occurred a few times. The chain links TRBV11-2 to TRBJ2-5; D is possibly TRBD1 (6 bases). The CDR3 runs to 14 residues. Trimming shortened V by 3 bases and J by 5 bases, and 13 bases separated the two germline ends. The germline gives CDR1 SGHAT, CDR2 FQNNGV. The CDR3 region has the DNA TGTGCCAGCAGCTTGGACAGCGGCGGGGAGACCCAGTACTTC. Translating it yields CASSLDSGGETQYF.

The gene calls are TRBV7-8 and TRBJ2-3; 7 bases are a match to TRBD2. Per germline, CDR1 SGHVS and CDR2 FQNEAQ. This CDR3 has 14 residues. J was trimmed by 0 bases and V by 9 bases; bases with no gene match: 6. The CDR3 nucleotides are TGTGCCAGTCTAGCGGACCCTAGCACAGATACGCAGTATTTT. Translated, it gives CASLADPSTDTQYF. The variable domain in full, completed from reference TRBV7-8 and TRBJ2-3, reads GAGVSQSPRYKVAKRGQDVALRCDPISGHVSLFWYQQALGQGPEFLTYFQNEAQLDKSGLPSDRFFAERPEGSVSTLKIQRTQQEDSAVYLCASLADPSTDTQYFGPGTRLTVL.

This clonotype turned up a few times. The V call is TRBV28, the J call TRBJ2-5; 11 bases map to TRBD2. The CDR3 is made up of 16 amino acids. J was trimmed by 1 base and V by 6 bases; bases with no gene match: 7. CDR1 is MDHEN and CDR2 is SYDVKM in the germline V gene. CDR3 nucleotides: TGTGCCAGCAGATTTAGCGGGGGGGGGCTCCAAGAGACCCAGTACTTC. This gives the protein CASRFSGGGLQETQYF.

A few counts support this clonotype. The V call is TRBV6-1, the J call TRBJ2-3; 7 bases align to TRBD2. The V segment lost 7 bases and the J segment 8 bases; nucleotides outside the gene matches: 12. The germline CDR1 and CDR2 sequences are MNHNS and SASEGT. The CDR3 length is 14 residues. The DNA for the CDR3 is TGTGCCAGCATCGTCTTCCCATCGGGGGGTACGCAGTATTTT. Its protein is CASIVFPSGGTQYF.

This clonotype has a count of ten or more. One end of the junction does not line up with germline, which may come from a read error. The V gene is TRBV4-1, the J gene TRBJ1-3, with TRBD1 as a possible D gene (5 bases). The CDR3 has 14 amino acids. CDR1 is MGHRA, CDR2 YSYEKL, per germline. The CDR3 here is CATSRAGYGNTIYF. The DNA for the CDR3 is TGCGCCACCAGCAGAGCAGGGTATGGAAACACCATATATTTT.

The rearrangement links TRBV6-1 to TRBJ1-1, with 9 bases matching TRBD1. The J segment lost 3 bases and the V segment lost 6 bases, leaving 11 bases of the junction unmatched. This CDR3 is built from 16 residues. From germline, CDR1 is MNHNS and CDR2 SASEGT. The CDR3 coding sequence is TGTGCCAGCAGCGGTAGGACAGGGGCAGGATACACTGAAGCTTTCTTT. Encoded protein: CASSGRTGAGYTEAFF.

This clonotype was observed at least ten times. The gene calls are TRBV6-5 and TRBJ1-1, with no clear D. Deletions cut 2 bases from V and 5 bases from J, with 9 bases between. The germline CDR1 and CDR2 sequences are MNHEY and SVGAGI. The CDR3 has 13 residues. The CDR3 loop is CASSYDAITEAFF. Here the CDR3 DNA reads TGTGCCAGCAGTTACGACGCGATTACTGAAGCTTTCTTT.

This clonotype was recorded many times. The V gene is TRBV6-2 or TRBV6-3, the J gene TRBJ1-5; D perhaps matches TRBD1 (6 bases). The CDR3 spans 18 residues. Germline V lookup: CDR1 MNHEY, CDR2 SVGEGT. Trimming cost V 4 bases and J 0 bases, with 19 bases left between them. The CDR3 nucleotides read TGTGCCAGCAGTTCATCCGCTCAGGGGTACTATAGCAATCAGCCCCAGCATTTT. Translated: CASSSSAQGYYSNQPQHF.

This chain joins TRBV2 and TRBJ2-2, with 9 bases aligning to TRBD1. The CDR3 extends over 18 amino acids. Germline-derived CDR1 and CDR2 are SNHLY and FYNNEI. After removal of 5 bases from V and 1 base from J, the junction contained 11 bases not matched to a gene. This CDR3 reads CASSYSYQTGGNTGELFF. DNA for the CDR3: TGTGCCAGCAGTTACAGCTATCAGACAGGGGGGAACACCGGGGAGCTGTTTTTT.

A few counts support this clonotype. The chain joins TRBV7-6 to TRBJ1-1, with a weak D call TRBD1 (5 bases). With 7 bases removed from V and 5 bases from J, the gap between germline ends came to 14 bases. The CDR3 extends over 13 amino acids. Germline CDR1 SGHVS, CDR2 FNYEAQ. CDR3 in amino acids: CASTEGAGTEAFF. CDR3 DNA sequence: TGTGCCAGCACTGAAGGGGCGGGGACTGAAGCTTTCTTT.

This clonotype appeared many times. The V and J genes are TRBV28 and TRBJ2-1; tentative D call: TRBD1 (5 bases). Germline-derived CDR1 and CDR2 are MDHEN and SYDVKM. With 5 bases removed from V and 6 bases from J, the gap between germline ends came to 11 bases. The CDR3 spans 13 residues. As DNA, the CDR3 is TGTGCCAGCAGTAGAACAGGTCCCAATGAGCAGTTCTTC. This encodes CASSRTGPNEQFF.

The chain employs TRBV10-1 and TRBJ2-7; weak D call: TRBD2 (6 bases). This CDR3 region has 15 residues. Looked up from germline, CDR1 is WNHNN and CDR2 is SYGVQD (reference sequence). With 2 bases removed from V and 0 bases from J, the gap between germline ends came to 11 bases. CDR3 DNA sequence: TGCGCCAGCAGTGAGGGCGGTAGCGGCTCCTACGAGCAGTACTTC. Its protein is CASSEGGSGSYEQYF.

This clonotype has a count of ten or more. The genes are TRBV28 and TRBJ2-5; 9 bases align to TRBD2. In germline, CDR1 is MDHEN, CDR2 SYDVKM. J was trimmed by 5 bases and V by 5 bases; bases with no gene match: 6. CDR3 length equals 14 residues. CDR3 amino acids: CASSLAGRVETQYF. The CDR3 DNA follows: TGTGCCAGCAGTCTAGCGGGAAGAGTGGAGACCCAGTACTTC.

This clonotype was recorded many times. CDR3 residues: CASTPGVSYEQYF. CDR3 nucleotides: TGTGCCAGCACTCCAGGGGTATCCTACGAGCAGTACTTC. This sequence joins TRBV12-3 or TRBV12-4 and TRBJ2-7; possibly TRBD1 for D (6 bases). Between the trimmed V and J ends, which lost 7 bases and 1 base, there was a span of 11 bases. The CDR3 extends over 13 amino acids.

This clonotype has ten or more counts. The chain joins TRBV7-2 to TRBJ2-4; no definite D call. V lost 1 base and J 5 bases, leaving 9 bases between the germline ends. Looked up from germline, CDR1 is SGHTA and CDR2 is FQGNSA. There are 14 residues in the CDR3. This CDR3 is CASSLVGRQNIQYF. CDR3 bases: TGTGCCAGCAGCTTAGTGGGTCGCCAAAACATTCAGTACTTC.

CDR3 DNA sequence: TGTGCCAGCAGCTTTCTTCTAGGTCACGAGCAGTACTTC. It encodes CASSFLLGHEQYF. The chain combines TRBV14 with TRBJ2-7; D unresolved. The CDR3 is made up of 13 amino acids. The germline V gene encodes CDR1 SGHDN and CDR2 FVKESK. The V end was cut by 5 bases, the J end by 5 bases, with 13 bases between.

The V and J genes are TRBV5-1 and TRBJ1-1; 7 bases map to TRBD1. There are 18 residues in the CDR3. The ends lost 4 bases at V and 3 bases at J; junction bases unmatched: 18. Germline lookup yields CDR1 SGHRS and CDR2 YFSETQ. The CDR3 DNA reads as TGCGCCAGCAGCGGAAGGGGGCCAGGGAGTTCCCTTTACACTGAAGCTTTCTTT. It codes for CASSGRGPGSSLYTEAFF.

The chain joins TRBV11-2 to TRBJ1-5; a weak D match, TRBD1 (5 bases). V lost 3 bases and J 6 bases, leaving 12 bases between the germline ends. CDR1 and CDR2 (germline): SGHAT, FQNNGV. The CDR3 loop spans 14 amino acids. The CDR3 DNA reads TGTGCCAGCAGCTTGGGTCAGGGTCCTCAGCCCCAGCATTTT. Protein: CASSLGQGPQPQHF.

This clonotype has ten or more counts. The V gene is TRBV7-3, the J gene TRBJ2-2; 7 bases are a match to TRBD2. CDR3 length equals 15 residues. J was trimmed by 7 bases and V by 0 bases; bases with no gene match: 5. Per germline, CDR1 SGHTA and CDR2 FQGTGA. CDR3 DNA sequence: TGTGCCAGCAGCTTAACGTCAGCGGGACTCGGGGAGCTGTTTTTT. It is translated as CASSLTSAGLGELFF.

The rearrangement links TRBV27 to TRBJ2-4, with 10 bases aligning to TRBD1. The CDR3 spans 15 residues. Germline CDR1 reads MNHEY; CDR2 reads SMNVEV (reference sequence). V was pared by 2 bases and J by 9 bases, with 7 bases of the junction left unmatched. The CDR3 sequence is CASSLRKTGGSIQYF. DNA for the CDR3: TGTGCCAGCAGTTTACGAAAGACAGGGGGCAGCATTCAGTACTTC.

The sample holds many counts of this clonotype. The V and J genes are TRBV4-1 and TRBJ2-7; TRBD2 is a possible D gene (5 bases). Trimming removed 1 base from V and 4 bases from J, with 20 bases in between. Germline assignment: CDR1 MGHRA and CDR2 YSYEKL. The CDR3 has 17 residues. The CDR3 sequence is CASSQGSPDRAGYEQYF. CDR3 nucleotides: TGCGCCAGCAGCCAAGGATCTCCAGACCGGGCGGGTTACGAGCAGTACTTC.

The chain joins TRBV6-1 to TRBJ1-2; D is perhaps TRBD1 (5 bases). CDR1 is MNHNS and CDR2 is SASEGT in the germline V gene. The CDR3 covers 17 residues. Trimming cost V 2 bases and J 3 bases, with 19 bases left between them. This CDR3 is CASSETGTAAGYYGYTF. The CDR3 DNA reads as TGTGCCAGCAGTGAAACAGGAACAGCAGCGGGGTACTATGGCTACACCTTC.

The chain's CDR3 is CSARMRGSHEQYF. The CDR3 nucleotides read TGCAGTGCTAGAATGAGGGGGAGCCACGAGCAGTACTTC. The rearrangement uses TRBV20-1 and TRBJ2-7; perhaps TRBD1 as D (6 bases). V lost 2 bases, J lost 5 bases, and 13 bases lay in between. This CDR3 region has 13 residues. CDR1 and CDR2 from the germline V gene are DFQATT and SNEGSKA (reference sequence).